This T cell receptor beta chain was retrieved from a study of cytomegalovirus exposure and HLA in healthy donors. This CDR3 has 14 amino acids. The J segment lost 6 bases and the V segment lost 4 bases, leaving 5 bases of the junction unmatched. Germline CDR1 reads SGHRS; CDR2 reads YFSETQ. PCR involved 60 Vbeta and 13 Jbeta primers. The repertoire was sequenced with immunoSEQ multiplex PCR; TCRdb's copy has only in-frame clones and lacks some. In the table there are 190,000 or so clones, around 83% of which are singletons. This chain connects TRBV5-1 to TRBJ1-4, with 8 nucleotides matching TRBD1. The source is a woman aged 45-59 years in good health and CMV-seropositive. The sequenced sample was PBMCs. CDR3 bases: TGCGCCAGCAGCCTGACAGGGGATGATGAAAAACTGTTTTTT. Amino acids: CASSLTGDDEKLFF.